The 27 T cell receptor beta chains presented below share a single source sample, sequenced in a study of a mutant IDH1 vaccine in newly diagnosed glioma. TCRdb's copy holds only in-frame clones and misses some; the assay was immunoSEQ multiplex PCR. The table lists approximately 100,000 clones, roughly 90% of them singletons. As to time point: baseline, week 1 (first vaccination visit). Treatment here: pre-vaccination baseline after standard-of-care therapy. The sample here was PBMCs, taken from a glioma patient treated with radiotherapy, temozolomide or both. Receptors originate from a woman in her forties or fifties with glioma.

The genes are TRBV29-1 and TRBJ2-7, with 8 nucleotides matching TRBD2. The CDR3 sequence is 12 residues long. V gave up 7 bases and J gave up 5 bases; unmatched junction bases: 7. CDR1 SQVTM and CDR2 ANQGSEA come from the germline V gene. Here the CDR3 DNA reads TGCAGCGGATTCAGCGGGAGCAACGAGCAGTACTTC. Its translation: CSGFSGSNEQYF.

The chain carries TRBV10-1 and TRBJ2-1, with TRBD1 matching 7 bases. V shed 5 bases, J shed 8 bases, and the junction held 15 bases outside the gene matches. The CDR3 consists of 16 residues. Per the germline V gene, CDR1 is WNHNN and CDR2 is SYGVQD (reference sequence). The CDR3 spells CASSSYGDRPTDEQFF. The CDR3 nucleotides read TGCGCCAGCAGTTCCTATGGGGACAGACCCACGGATGAGCAGTTCTTC.

The chain couples TRBV27 to TRBJ2-2; D unresolved. Trimming removed 5 bases at V and 3 bases at J, with 7 bases between. Germline lookup yields CDR1 MNHEY and CDR2 SMNVEV (reference sequence). CDR3 length equals 13 residues. CDR3 region: CASSQIDTGELFF. CDR3 nucleotides: TGTGCCAGCAGTCAGATAGACACCGGGGAGCTGTTTTTT.

V gene TRBV7-3 combines with J gene TRBJ2-1; a possible D gene is TRBD2 (5 bases). The CDR3 has 14 residues. Germline CDR1 reads SGHTA; CDR2 reads FQGTGA. The V and J ends lost 5 bases and 6 bases respectively, with 14 bases between them. The CDR3: CASSPTRALNEQFF. DNA for the CDR3: TGTGCCAGCAGCCCCACTAGGGCCCTCAATGAGCAGTTCTTC.

Only a few counts were recorded for this clone. CDR3 bases: TGTGCCATCAGTGAGTCGGAGGGCCAACTCAGGGGCTACACCTTC. Translated: CAISESEGQLRGYTF. This sequence joins TRBV10-3 and TRBJ1-2; the D is unclear. Germline values: CDR1 ENHRY, CDR2 SYGVKD. Between the trimmed V and J ends, which lost 0 bases and 8 bases, there was a span of 16 bases. CDR3 length: 15 amino acids.

The V gene is TRBV5-1, the J gene TRBJ2-3; D uncertain. The germline V and J ends were trimmed by 4 bases and 2 bases, with 11 bases remaining between them. The CDR3 totals 14 residues. Germline-derived CDR1 and CDR2 are SGHRS and YFSETQ. The DNA for the CDR3 is TGCGCCAGCAGCCCGGTGGGTTTCACAGATACGCAGTATTTT. It specifies CASSPVGFTDTQYF.

The chain has TRBV11-2 and TRBJ2-3, with D hard to call. V lost 4 bases and J lost 0, with 2 bases in between. The CDR3 is 12 amino acids. Germline lookup yields CDR1 SGHAT and CDR2 FQNNGV. The CDR3 DNA reads as TGTGCCAGCAGCTCTAGCACAGATACGCAGTATTTT. This gives the protein CASSSSTDTQYF. Drawing the rest from reference TRBV11-2 and TRBJ2-3, the complete variable domain is EAGVAQSPRYKIIEKRQSVAFWCNPISGHATLYWYQQILGQGPKLLIQFQNNGVVDDSQLPKDRFSAERLKGVDSTLKIQPAKLEDSAVYLCASSSSTDTQYFGPGTRLTVL.

The chain links TRBV7-2 to TRBJ1-1, with D tentatively TRBD1 (6 bases). Germline loops: CDR1 SGHTA, CDR2 FQGNSA. V shed 2 bases and J shed 5 bases, with 9 bases lying between them. This CDR3 region has 13 residues. The CDR3 sequence: CASSLTGKTEAFF. The CDR3 nucleotides are TGTGCCAGCAGCTTAACAGGGAAAACTGAAGCTTTCTTT.

This clone was observed a few times. The chain recombines TRBV2 with TRBJ1-1, with a tentative D call TRBD1 (5 bases). Per the germline V gene, CDR1 is SNHLY and CDR2 is FYNNEI. The CDR3 consists of 14 residues. V lost 8 bases and J 3 bases, leaving 16 bases between the germline ends. CDR3 bases: TGTGCCAGCGGGGACTCCACGAGGGACACTGAAGCTTTCTTT. Encoded protein: CASGDSTRDTEAFF.

The chain is built from TRBV7-9 and TRBJ2-5; D call uncertain. The end of the DNA is better explained by TRBJ2-7, so the J call may be wrong. The CDR3 length is 17 residues. The germline gives CDR1 SEHNR, CDR2 FQNEAQ (reference sequence). The CDR3 here is CASSLAQSITQPYEQYF. Written as DNA, the CDR3 is TGTGCCAGCAGCTTAGCGCAAAGTATCACACAGCCCTACGAGCAGTACTTC.

This chain joins TRBV2 and TRBJ2-3; 12 bases fit TRBD2. The CDR3 sequence is 17 residues long. J gave up 1 base and V 2 bases, and 4 bases lay outside the gene matches. Germline loops: CDR1 SNHLY, CDR2 FYNNEI. The CDR3 loop is CASSEWLAGGRTDTQYF. CDR3 nucleotide sequence: TGTGCCAGCAGTGAATGGCTAGCGGGAGGGCGCACAGATACGCAGTATTTT.

This chain connects TRBV2 to TRBJ2-1; D is perhaps TRBD2 (5 bases). The length of the CDR3 is 15 residues. With 6 bases removed from V and 2 bases from J, the gap between germline ends came to 14 bases. Germline V CDR1 and CDR2: SNHLY, FYNNEI. The CDR3 DNA sequence: TGTGCCAGCAGGGTTGAGGGCAGGACCTACAATGAGCAGTTCTTC. Protein: CASRVEGRTYNEQFF.

The rearrangement joins TRBV7-9 to TRBJ2-7, with D possibly TRBD1 on 5 matching bases. V gave up 5 bases and J gave up 5 bases, with 13 bases separating them. CDR3 size: 13 residues. From germline, CDR1 is SEHNR and CDR2 FQNEAQ (reference sequence). CDR3 nucleotide sequence: TGTGCCAGCAGCCCCCGACAGTCCAACGAGCAGTACTTC. Protein product: CASSPRQSNEQYF.

The chain has TRBV19 and TRBJ1-2; the match to TRBD1 covers 8 bases. This CDR3 contains 14 residues. Germline V lookup: CDR1 LNHDA, CDR2 SQIVND (reference sequence). The J segment lost 2 bases and the V segment lost 9 bases, leaving 8 bases of the junction unmatched. The chain's CDR3 is CASTNRGMNYGYTF. CDR3 DNA: TGTGCCAGCACAAACAGGGGGATGAACTATGGCTACACCTTC. The full variable domain, its missing parts supplied by reference TRBV19 and TRBJ1-2, is DGGITQSPKYLFRKEGQNVTLSCEQNLNHDAMYWYRQDPGQGLRLIYYSQIVNDFQKGDIAEGYSVSREKKESFPLTVTSAQKNPTAFYLCASTNRGMNYGYTFGSGTRLTVV.

The chain carries TRBV4-2 and TRBJ1-2, with D maybe TRBD1 (5 bases). Germline V gene lookup returns CDR1 LGHNA and CDR2 YNFKEQ. With 0 bases removed from V and 2 bases from J, the gap between germline ends came to 13 bases. This CDR3 comprises 16 residues. This CDR3 is CASSQDMGRTNYGYTF. In DNA form, the CDR3 reads TGTGCCAGCAGCCAAGATATGGGACGGACGAACTATGGCTACACCTTC.

This clone appeared a few times. The gene calls are TRBV4-1 and TRBJ1-1, with D possibly being TRBD1 (6 bases). This CDR3 has 15 residues. The germline V gene encodes CDR1 MGHRA and CDR2 YSYEKL. V lost 5 bases to trimming and J lost 0 bases, with 13 bases between them. The chain's CDR3 is CASSLRDTLNTEAFF. The CDR3 region has the DNA TGCGCCAGCAGCTTACGGGACACCTTGAACACTGAAGCTTTCTTT.

The chain is built from TRBV6-5 and TRBJ1-1; 7 bases match TRBD1. CDR3 length equals 14 residues. Germline V gene lookup returns CDR1 MNHEY and CDR2 SVGAGI. V trimming: 2 bases; J trimming: 4 bases; junction bases outside the gene matches: 4. The CDR3 is CASSYGQGGTEAFF. In DNA, the CDR3 is TGTGCCAGCAGTTACGGGCAGGGGGGCACTGAAGCTTTCTTT.

This rearrangement joins TRBV6-5 to TRBJ2-7; 9 bases map to TRBD1. This CDR3 comprises 15 residues. CDR1 MNHEY and CDR2 SVGAGI come from the germline V gene. With 1 base clipped from V and 5 bases from J, the junction kept 6 bases outside the gene matches. CDR3 protein: CASSYYSRDRDEQYF. CDR3 nucleotides: TGTGCCAGCAGTTACTACTCCCGGGACAGGGACGAGCAGTACTTC.

The chain uses TRBV27 and TRBJ2-7; 10 bases agree with TRBD1. There are 14 residues in the CDR3. Germline loops: CDR1 MNHEY, CDR2 SMNVEV (reference sequence). The trim removed 5 bases at V and 4 bases at J, leaving 5 bases unmatched. The CDR3 spells CASSSRDRGYEQYF. The CDR3 nucleotides read TGTGCCAGCAGTAGCCGGGACAGGGGTTACGAGCAGTACTTC.

The chain is built from TRBV18 and TRBJ2-1; 14 nucleotides line up with TRBD2. Trimming at V came to 5 bases and at J to 5 bases, leaving 2 bases not matched to a gene. CDR1 and CDR2 from the germline V gene are KGHSH and LQKENI. The CDR3 runs 15 residues. As DNA, the CDR3 is TGTGCCAGCTCAACGGGACTAGCGGGAGACAATGAGCAGTTCTTC. This translates into CASSTGLAGDNEQFF.

This clone was found once. Sequence at one end of the junction differs from germline and may be a read error. This chain links TRBV7-7 with TRBJ2-7; 9 bases match TRBD2. CDR1 and CDR2 from the germline V gene are SSHAT and FNYEAQ (reference sequence). CDR3 size: 15 residues. The CDR3 DNA follows: TGTGCTAGCAGCGCACTAGCGGGCCAGGCCTACGAGCAGTACTTC. The encoded protein is CASSALAGQAYEQYF.

This chain's CDR3 is CASSRQNTEAFF. The CDR3 DNA reads as TGTGCCAGTAGTCGACAGAACACTGAAGCTTTCTTT. This sequence joins TRBV19 and TRBJ1-1; unclear D gene. CDR3 length equals 12 residues. CDR1 is LNHDA, CDR2 SQIVND, per germline (reference sequence). Trimming removed 5 bases at V and 1 base at J, with 5 bases between.

V usage is TRBV11-1 and J usage is TRBJ2-7; D may be TRBD1 or TRBD2 (5 bases each). Trimming removed 0 bases at V and 0 bases at J, with 15 bases between. CDR1 and CDR2 (germline): SGHAT, FQDESV (reference sequence). The CDR3 loop spans 17 amino acids. The CDR3 loop reads CASSLAGPGTRSYEQYF. Written as DNA, the CDR3 is TGTGCCAGCAGCTTAGCGGGCCCCGGGACCCGCTCCTACGAGCAGTACTTC.

This clone was recorded a few times. The chain combines TRBV5-5 with TRBJ1-5; D call uncertain. CDR1 is SGHKS, CDR2 YYEKEE, per germline (reference sequence). CDR3 size: 15 residues. The V and J ends lost 1 base and 4 bases respectively, with 12 bases between them. The CDR3 region has the DNA TGTGCCAGCAGCTTGACAGCCCCGAGGAATCAGCCCCAGCATTTT. It specifies CASSLTAPRNQPQHF.

This chain links TRBV20-1 with TRBJ1-1; D gene ambiguous. The germline CDR1 and CDR2 sequences are DFQATT and SNEGSKA (reference sequence). CDR3 size: 11 residues. V lost 7 bases and J 1 base, leaving 7 bases between the germline ends. CDR3 amino acids: CSGVGNTEAFF. The CDR3 nucleotides are TGCAGTGGTGTCGGGAACACTGAAGCTTTCTTT.

This rearrangement joins TRBV28 to TRBJ1-5; D is perhaps TRBD1 (6 bases). The CDR3 runs to 17 residues. The V and J ends lost 4 bases and 0 bases respectively, with 16 bases between them. Germline CDR1 reads MDHEN; CDR2 reads SYDVKM. The CDR3 protein is CASSSGGQLYSNQPQHF. CDR3 nucleotides: TGTGCCAGCAGTTCCGGAGGACAGCTGTATAGCAATCAGCCCCAGCATTTT.

In this sample, this clone turned up once. The chain is built from TRBV18 and TRBJ2-7; D may match TRBD1 or TRBD2 (5 bases each). V was shortened by 3 bases and J by 4 bases, with 19 bases between the two germline ends. CDR1 is KGHSH, CDR2 LQKENI, per germline. The CDR3 is made up of 16 amino acids. The CDR3 loop reads CASSPGDPQGPYEQYF. CDR3 DNA sequence: TGTGCCAGCTCACCGGGGGACCCTCAGGGCCCTTACGAGCAGTACTTC.